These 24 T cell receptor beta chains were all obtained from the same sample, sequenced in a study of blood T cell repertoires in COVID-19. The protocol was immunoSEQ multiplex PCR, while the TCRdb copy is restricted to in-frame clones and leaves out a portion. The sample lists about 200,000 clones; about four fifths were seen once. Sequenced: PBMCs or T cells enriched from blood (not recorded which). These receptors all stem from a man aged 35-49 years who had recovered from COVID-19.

This chain's CDR3 is CASSLAGGESSPLHF. The CDR3 nucleotides are TGTGCCAGCAGCTTAGCAGGGGGCGAGAGTTCACCCCTCCACTTT. V usage is TRBV7-2 and J usage is TRBJ1-6; the match to TRBD1 covers 7 bases. The CDR3 sequence is 15 residues long. Germline lookup yields CDR1 SGHTA and CDR2 FQGNSA. Trimming removed 0 bases from V and 9 bases from J; junction bases left unmatched: 5.

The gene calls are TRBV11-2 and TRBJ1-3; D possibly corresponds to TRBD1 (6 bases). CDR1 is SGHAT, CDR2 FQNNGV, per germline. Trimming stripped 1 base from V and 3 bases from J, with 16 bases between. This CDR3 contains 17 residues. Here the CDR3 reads CASSLGGARGFGNTIYF. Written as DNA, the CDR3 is TGTGCCAGCAGCTTAGGAGGAGCCAGGGGATTTGGAAACACCATATATTTT.

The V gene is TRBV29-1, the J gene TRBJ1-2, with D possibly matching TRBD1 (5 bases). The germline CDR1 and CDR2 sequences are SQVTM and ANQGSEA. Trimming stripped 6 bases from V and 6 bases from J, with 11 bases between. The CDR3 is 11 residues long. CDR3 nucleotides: TGCAGCGTGGGGGGACGAAATGGCTACACCTTC. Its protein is CSVGGRNGYTF.

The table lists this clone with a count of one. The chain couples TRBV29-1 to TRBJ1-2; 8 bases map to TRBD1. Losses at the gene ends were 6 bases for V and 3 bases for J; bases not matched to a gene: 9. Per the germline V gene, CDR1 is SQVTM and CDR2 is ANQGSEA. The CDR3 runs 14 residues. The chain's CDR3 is CSVGEQGEYYGYTF. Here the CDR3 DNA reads TGCAGCGTGGGGGAACAGGGGGAGTACTATGGCTACACCTTC.

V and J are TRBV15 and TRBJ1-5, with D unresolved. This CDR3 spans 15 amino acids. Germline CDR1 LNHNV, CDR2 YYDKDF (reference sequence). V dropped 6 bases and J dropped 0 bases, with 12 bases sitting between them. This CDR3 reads CATSAGGFSNQPQHF. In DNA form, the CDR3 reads TGTGCCACCAGTGCCGGAGGATTTAGCAATCAGCCCCAGCATTTT.

The CDR3 DNA follows: TGCAGTGCCGCGGCGAGGGCACCCCTCCACTTT. Protein: CSAAARAPLHF. The chain combines TRBV20-1 with TRBJ1-6, with D unresolved. Trimming took off 6 bases at V and 11 bases at J, with 11 bases between the two ends. Germline CDR1 is DFQATT and CDR2 is SNEGSKA (reference sequence). CDR3 length: 11 residues.

The CDR3 here is CASSTGTSSTSDTQYF. For the CDR3, the DNA is TGCGCCAGCAGCACCGGGACTAGCAGCACATCAGATACGCAGTATTTT. V is TRBV5-1 and J is TRBJ2-3; 9 bases match TRBD2. This CDR3 is 16 amino acids long. With 4 bases clipped from V and 4 bases from J, the junction kept 10 bases outside the gene matches. Per germline, CDR1 SGHRS and CDR2 YFSETQ.

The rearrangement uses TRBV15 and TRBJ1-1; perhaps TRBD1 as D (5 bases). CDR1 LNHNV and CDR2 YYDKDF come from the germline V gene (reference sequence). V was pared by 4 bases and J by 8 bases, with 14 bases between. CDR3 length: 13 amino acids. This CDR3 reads CATSKEDIREAFF. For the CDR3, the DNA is TGTGCCACCAGCAAAGAGGACATACGAGAAGCTTTCTTT. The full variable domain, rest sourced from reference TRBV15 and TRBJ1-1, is DAMVIQNPRYQVTQFGKPVTLSCSQTLNHNVMYWYQQKSSQAPKLLFHYYDKDFNNEADTPDNFQSRRPNTSFCFLDIRSPGLGDTAMYLCATSKEDIREAFFGQGTRLTVV.

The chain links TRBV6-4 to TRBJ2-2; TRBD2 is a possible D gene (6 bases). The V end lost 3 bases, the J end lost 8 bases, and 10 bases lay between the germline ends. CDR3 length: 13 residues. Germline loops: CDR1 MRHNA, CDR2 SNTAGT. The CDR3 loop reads CASSELEGGELFF. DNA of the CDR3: TGTGCCAGCAGTGAATTGGAGGGAGGGGAGCTGTTTTTT.

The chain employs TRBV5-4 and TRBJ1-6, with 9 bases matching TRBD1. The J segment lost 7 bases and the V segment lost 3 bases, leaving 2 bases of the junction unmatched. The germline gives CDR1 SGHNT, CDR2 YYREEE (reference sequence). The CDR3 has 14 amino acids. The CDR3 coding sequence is TGTGCCAGCAGCTGGGGACAGGGAAATTCACCCCTCCACTTT. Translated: CASSWGQGNSPLHF.

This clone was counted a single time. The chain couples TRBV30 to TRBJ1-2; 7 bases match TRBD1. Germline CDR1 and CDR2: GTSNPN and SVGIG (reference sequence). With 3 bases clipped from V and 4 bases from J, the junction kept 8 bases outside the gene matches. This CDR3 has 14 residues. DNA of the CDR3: TGTGCCTGGAGCACGGGACAGTCAATCTATGGCTACACCTTC. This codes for CAWSTGQSIYGYTF.

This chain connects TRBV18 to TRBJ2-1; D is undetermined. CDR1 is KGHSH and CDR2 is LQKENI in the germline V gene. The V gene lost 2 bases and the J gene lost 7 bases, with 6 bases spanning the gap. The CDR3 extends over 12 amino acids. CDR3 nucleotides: TGTGCCAGCTCACCATTTTCGAATGAGCAGTTCTTC. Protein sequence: CASSPFSNEQFF. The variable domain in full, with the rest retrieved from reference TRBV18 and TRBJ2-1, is NAGVMQNPRHLVRRRGQEARLRCSPMKGHSHVYWYRQLPEEGLKFMVYLQKENIIDESGMPKERFSAEFPKEGPSILRIQQVVRGDSAAYFCASSPFSNEQFFGPGTRLTVL.

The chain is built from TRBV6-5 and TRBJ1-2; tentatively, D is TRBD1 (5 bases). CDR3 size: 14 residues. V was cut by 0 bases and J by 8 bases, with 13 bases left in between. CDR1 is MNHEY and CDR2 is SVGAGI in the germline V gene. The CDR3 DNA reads TGTGCCAGCAGTTACTCTCATCAGGGCTTGGGCTACACCTTC. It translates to CASSYSHQGLGYTF.

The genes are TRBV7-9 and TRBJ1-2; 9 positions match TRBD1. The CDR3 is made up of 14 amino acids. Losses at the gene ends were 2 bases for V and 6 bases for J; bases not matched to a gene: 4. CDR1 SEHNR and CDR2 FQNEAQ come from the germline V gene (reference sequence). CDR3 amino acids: CASSLSTGGNGYTF. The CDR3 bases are TGTGCCAGCAGCTTATCGACAGGGGGTAATGGCTACACCTTC.

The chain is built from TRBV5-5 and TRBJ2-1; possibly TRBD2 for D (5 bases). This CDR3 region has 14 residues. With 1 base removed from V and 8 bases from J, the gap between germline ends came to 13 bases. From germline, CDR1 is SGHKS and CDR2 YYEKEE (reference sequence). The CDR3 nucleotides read TGTGCCAGCAGCTTGAGTCGGGGTGGGGATGAGCAGTTCTTC. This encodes CASSLSRGGDEQFF. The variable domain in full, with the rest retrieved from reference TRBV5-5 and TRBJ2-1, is DAGVTQSPTHLIKTRGQQVTLRCSPISGHKSVSWYQQVLGQGPQFIFQYYEKEERGRGNFPDRFSARQFPNYSSELNVNALLLGDSALYLCASSLSRGGDEQFFGPGTRLTVL.

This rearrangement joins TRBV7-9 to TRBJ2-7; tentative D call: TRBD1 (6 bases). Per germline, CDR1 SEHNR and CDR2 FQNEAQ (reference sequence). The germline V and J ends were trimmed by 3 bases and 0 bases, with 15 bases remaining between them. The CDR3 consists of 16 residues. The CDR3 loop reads CASSFPIQGNSYEQYF. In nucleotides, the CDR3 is TGTGCCAGCAGCTTTCCTATCCAGGGGAACTCCTACGAGCAGTACTTC.

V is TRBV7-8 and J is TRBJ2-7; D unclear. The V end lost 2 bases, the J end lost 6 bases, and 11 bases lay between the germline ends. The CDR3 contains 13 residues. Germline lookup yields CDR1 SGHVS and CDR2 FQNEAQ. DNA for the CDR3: TGTGCCAGCAGCTTAACTCAGGTATCCGAGCAGTACTTC. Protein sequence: CASSLTQVSEQYF.

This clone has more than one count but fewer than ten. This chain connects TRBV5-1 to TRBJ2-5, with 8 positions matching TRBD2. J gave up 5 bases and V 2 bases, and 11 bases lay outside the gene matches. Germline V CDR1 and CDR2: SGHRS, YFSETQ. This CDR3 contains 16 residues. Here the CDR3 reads CASSFLAGGSSETQYF. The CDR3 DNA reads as TGCGCCAGCAGCTTCCTGGCGGGGGGCTCTTCGGAGACCCAGTACTTC.

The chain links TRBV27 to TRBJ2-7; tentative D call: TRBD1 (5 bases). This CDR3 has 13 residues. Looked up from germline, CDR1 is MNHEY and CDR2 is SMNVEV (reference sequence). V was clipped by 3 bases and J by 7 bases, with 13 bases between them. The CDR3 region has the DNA TGTGCCAGCAGTTTGGGGCAGCGTAGAGAGCAGTACTTC. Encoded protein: CASSLGQRREQYF.

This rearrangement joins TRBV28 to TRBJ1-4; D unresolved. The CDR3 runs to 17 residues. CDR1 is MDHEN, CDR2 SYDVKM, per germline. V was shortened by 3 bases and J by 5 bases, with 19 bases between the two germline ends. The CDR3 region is CASSFIWPGKENEKLFF. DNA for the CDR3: TGTGCCAGCAGTTTCATTTGGCCCGGGAAGGAGAATGAAAAACTGTTTTTT.

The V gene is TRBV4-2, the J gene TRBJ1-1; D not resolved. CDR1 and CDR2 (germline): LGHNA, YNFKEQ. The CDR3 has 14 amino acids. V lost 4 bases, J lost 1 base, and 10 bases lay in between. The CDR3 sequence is CASSPSQRNTEAFF. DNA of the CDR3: TGTGCCAGCAGCCCATCACAGAGGAACACTGAAGCTTTCTTT.

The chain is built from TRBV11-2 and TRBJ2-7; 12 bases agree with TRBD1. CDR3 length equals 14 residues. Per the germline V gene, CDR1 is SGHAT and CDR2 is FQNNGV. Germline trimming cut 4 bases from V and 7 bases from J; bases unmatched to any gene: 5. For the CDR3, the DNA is TGTGCCAGCAGCTCCGGGACAGGGGGCCGGGAGCAGTACTTC. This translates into CASSSGTGGREQYF.

The CDR3 DNA follows: TGTGCCAGTATGACGGGAGAGTACAATGAGCAGTTCTTC. As protein: CASMTGEYNEQFF. This sequence joins TRBV2 and TRBJ2-1, with a weak D call TRBD2 (6 bases). The germline CDR1 and CDR2 sequences are SNHLY and FYNNEI. The CDR3 length is 13 residues. V was shortened by 9 bases and J by 4 bases, with 13 bases between the two germline ends.

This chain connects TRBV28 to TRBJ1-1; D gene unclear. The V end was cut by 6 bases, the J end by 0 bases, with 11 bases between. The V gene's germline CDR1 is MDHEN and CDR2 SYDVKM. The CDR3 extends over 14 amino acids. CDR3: CASRGVIMNTEAFF. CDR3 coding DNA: TGTGCCAGCAGGGGAGTTATTATGAACACTGAAGCTTTCTTT.